Below are 26 T cell receptor beta chains sequenced from a single sample in a study of cytomegalovirus exposure and HLA in healthy donors. Primers: 60 Vbeta forward and 13 Jbeta reverse. Produced via immunoSEQ multiplex PCR; TCRdb's table is partial and in-frame only. There are approximately 190,000 clones in the sample; 81% occur only once, and 3% to 4% lies in the top ten. Specimen: PBMCs. The receptors derive from a man aged 50-60 years in good health and CMV-seronegative.

As regards this clone: Other DNA variants within this sample encode the same CDR3. This chain connects TRBV6-5 to TRBJ1-3; D is uncertain. V was cut by 0 bases and J by 0 bases, with 6 bases left in between. The length of the CDR3 is 15 residues. In germline, CDR1 is MNHEY, CDR2 SVGAGI. CDR3 sequence: CASSYSGGSGNTIYF. The CDR3 nucleotides read TGTGCCAGCAGTTACTCAGGCGGCTCTGGAAACACCATATATTTT.

The chain couples TRBV30 to TRBJ1-2, with TRBD1 identical over 8 bases. Germline V gene sequence: CDR1 GTSNPN, CDR2 SVGIG (reference sequence). This CDR3 has 12 residues. Trimming cost V 5 bases and J 4 bases; bases outside gene matches: 3. The CDR3 loop is CAWVTGGYGYTF. The CDR3 DNA follows: TGTGCCTGGGTTACAGGGGGCTATGGCTACACCTTC.

The chain joins TRBV12-5 to TRBJ1-3; D is perhaps TRBD1 (5 bases). There are 15 residues in the CDR3. The V end was cut by 3 bases, the J end by 1 base, with 10 bases between. Germline CDR1 and CDR2: LGHNT and FRNRAP. CDR3 nucleotide sequence: TGTGCTAGTGGTTTTCCGGGACTATCTGGAAACACCATATATTTT. Translated, it gives CASGFPGLSGNTIYF. The full variable domain, rest sourced from reference TRBV12-5 and TRBJ1-3, is DARVTQTPRHKVTEMGQEVTMRCQPILGHNTVFWYRQTMMQGLELLAYFRNRAPLDDSGMPKDRFSAEMPDATLATLKIQPSEPRDSAVYFCASGFPGLSGNTIYFGEGSWLTVV.

This clone was picked up a small number of times. This chain uses TRBV5-5 with TRBJ2-7; no firm D call. Germline-derived CDR1 and CDR2 are SGHKS and YYEKEE (reference sequence). The CDR3 totals 16 residues. V was trimmed by 4 bases and J by 2 bases, leaving 19 bases between them. CDR3: CASSPPPGDATYEQYF. In DNA, the CDR3 is TGTGCCAGCAGCCCGCCGCCGGGTGACGCCACCTACGAGCAGTACTTC.

This chain links TRBV19 with TRBJ2-7; 7 positions agree with TRBD1. The germline CDR1 and CDR2 sequences are LNHDA and SQIVND (reference sequence). The CDR3 extends over 13 amino acids. The V and J ends lost 10 bases and 4 bases, in that order; junction bases with no gene match: 10. CDR3 DNA sequence: TGTGCCACCTCCCTCGGACAGGCTTACGAGCAGTACTTC. Its protein is CATSLGQAYEQYF.

The rearrangement uses TRBV7-9 and TRBJ1-1; the match to TRBD1 covers 10 bases. Germline CDR1 SEHNR, CDR2 FQNEAQ (reference sequence). After removal of 8 bases from V and 3 bases from J, the junction contained 6 bases not matched to a gene. The CDR3 consists of 14 residues. The CDR3 protein is CASAQGTGDTEAFF. CDR3 DNA: TGTGCCAGCGCCCAGGGGACAGGGGACACTGAAGCTTTCTTT. Looking up the rest from reference TRBV7-9 and TRBJ1-1 gives the full variable domain: DTGVSQNPRHKITKRGQNVTFRCDPISEHNRLYWYRQTLGQGPEFLTYFQNEAQLEKSRLLSDRFSAERPKGSFSTLEIQRTEQGDSAMYLCASAQGTGDTEAFFGQGTRLTVV.

The rearrangement uses TRBV7-9 and TRBJ1-2; D may be TRBD1 (5 bases). CDR3 length: 13 amino acids. Germline CDR1 SEHNR, CDR2 FQNEAQ (reference sequence). Trimming pared 10 bases from V and 8 bases from J, leaving 20 bases between. The CDR3 DNA is TGTGCCACCACCCCGGGGGTAACGGGAGGCTACACCTTC. Translating gives CATTPGVTGGYTF. The full variable domain, its missing parts supplied by reference TRBV7-9 and TRBJ1-2, is DTGVSQNPRHKITKRGQNVTFRCDPISEHNRLYWYRQTLGQGPEFLTYFQNEAQLEKSRLLSDRFSAERPKGSFSTLEIQRTEQGDSAMYLCATTPGVTGGYTFGSGTRLTVV.

This clone occurred once. The chain is built from TRBV9 and TRBJ1-1; D not resolved. Germline V gene data show CDR1 as SGDLS and CDR2 as YYNGEE. The V end was cut by 0 bases, the J end by 0 bases, with 6 bases between. The CDR3 sequence is 14 residues long. CDR3 sequence: CASSVDRMNTEAFF. The CDR3 coding sequence is TGTGCCAGCAGCGTAGACAGAATGAACACTGAAGCTTTCTTT.

This chain uses TRBV7-2 with TRBJ1-4; 12 positions match TRBD1. The CDR3 totals 14 residues. Germline V gene data show CDR1 as SGHTA and CDR2 as FQGNSA. J lost 7 bases, V lost 5 bases, and 2 bases had no gene match. The CDR3 loop reads CASSRDRGLEKLFF. The CDR3 DNA reads TGTGCCAGCAGCCGGGACAGGGGGCTTGAAAAACTGTTTTTT.

This chain links TRBV4-1 with TRBJ1-2; TRBD1 aligns across 8 bases. Germline V gene sequence: CDR1 MGHRA, CDR2 YSYEKL. The CDR3 loop spans 14 amino acids. V gave up 4 bases and J gave up 3 bases; unmatched junction bases: 4. CDR3 DNA sequence: TGCGCCAGCAGCCGCGTGACAGGGGACTATGGCTACACCTTC. Its protein is CASSRVTGDYGYTF.

The gene calls are TRBV14 and TRBJ1-1; D is unresolved. The CDR3 sequence is 13 residues long. CDR1 is SGHDN, CDR2 FVKESK, per germline. Trimming pared 0 bases from V and 2 bases from J, leaving 4 bases between. The CDR3, as DNA: TGTGCCAGCAGCCAAGAGAGAAACACTGAAGCTTTCTTT. Protein product: CASSQERNTEAFF.

V and J are TRBV7-9 and TRBJ1-1; no clear D gene. Germline V CDR1 and CDR2: SEHNR, FQNEAQ (reference sequence). The CDR3 totals 15 residues. V was trimmed by 3 bases and J by 5 bases, leaving 16 bases between them. The CDR3 nucleotides are TGTGCCAGCAGCTTCCCCACAAGGAGCTTAACTGAAGCTTTCTTT. Protein sequence: CASSFPTRSLTEAFF. Variable domain in full (rest from reference TRBV7-9 and TRBJ1-1): DTGVSQNPRHKITKRGQNVTFRCDPISEHNRLYWYRQTLGQGPEFLTYFQNEAQLEKSRLLSDRFSAERPKGSFSTLEIQRTEQGDSAMYLCASSFPTRSLTEAFFGQGTRLTVV.

V usage is TRBV19 and J usage is TRBJ1-5; no clear D. Deletions cut 7 bases from V and 5 bases from J, with 12 bases between. Germline-derived CDR1 and CDR2 are LNHDA and SQIVND (reference sequence). The CDR3 spans 13 residues. Here the CDR3 reads CASKAGNDQPQHF. The CDR3 coding sequence is TGTGCCAGTAAGGCGGGTAACGATCAGCCCCAGCATTTT. The full variable domain, with the rest looked up from reference TRBV19 and TRBJ1-5, is DGGITQSPKYLFRKEGQNVTLSCEQNLNHDAMYWYRQDPGQGLRLIYYSQIVNDFQKGDIAEGYSVSREKKESFPLTVTSAQKNPTAFYLCASKAGNDQPQHFGDGTRLSIL.

This clone was seen only a few times. The J gene is TRBJ2-5, the V gene TRBV6-5; a weak D match, TRBD2 (6 bases). CDR3 length: 15 amino acids. Trimming cost V 5 bases and J 5 bases, with 18 bases left between them. Germline V gene lookup returns CDR1 MNHEY and CDR2 SVGAGI. CDR3 DNA: TGTGCCAGCAGTCTCCAAGGGAGGTCTTCGGAGACCCAGTACTTC. Translated: CASSLQGRSSETQYF.

V usage is TRBV7-2 and J usage is TRBJ2-2; a weak D match, TRBD1 (5 bases). The CDR3 totals 16 residues. Germline assignment: CDR1 SGHTA and CDR2 FQGNSA. Trimming took off 5 bases at V and 4 bases at J, with 17 bases between the two ends. This chain's CDR3 is CASSPRQPKTTGELFF. The CDR3 DNA follows: TGTGCCAGCAGCCCCCGACAGCCGAAGACCACCGGGGAGCTGTTTTTT.

The V gene is TRBV7-2, the J gene TRBJ1-5; D may be TRBD1 (6 bases). Germline V gene lookup returns CDR1 SGHTA and CDR2 FQGNSA. The CDR3 consists of 15 residues. Trimming took 1 base from V and 5 from J, leaving 12 bases between them. CDR3 protein: CASSLGGGSDQPQHF. For the CDR3, the DNA is TGTGCCAGCAGCTTAGGAGGGGGTTCAGATCAGCCCCAGCATTTT.

This chain uses TRBV30 with TRBJ1-5; D is possibly TRBD1 (5 bases). The CDR3 consists of 17 residues. Germline CDR1 GTSNPN, CDR2 SVGIG (reference sequence). With 1 base removed from V and 3 bases from J, the gap between germline ends came to 19 bases. This CDR3 is CAWSGPGRGMLNQPQHF. The CDR3, as DNA: TGTGCCTGGAGTGGCCCTGGAAGGGGCATGCTCAATCAGCCCCAGCATTTT.

As for this clone: One end of the junction fails to match germline, which may point to a read error. DNA of the CDR3: TGTTCCAGCAGCTTAGCCTCTAATTCACCCCTCCACTTT. Its protein product is CSSSLASNSPLHF. J is TRBJ1-6 and V is TRBV7-9, with D hard to call. This CDR3 has 13 residues. Germline V gene data show CDR1 as SEHNR and CDR2 as FQNEAQ (reference sequence).

The chain recombines TRBV6-5 with TRBJ1-5; D unclear. CDR1 and CDR2 from the germline V gene are MNHEY and SVGAGI. Trimming shortened V by 6 bases and J by 1 base, and 13 bases separated the two germline ends. The CDR3 loop spans 15 amino acids. In DNA, the CDR3 is TGTGCCAGCAGCCGTTTCAGATGGAGCAATCAGCCCCAGCATTTT. The encoded protein is CASSRFRWSNQPQHF.

This rearrangement joins TRBV27 to TRBJ2-7; D not certain. The CDR3 has 14 amino acids. CDR1 is MNHEY and CDR2 is SMNVEV in the germline V gene (reference sequence). V lost 3 bases, J lost 4 bases, and 13 bases lay in between. CDR3 nucleotide sequence: TGTGCCAGCAGTTTTCAGGTGGGCGTATACGAGCAGTACTTC. Its translation is CASSFQVGVYEQYF.

The V and J genes are TRBV19 and TRBJ2-5; tentatively, D is TRBD2 (6 bases). V shed 5 bases and J shed 0 bases, with 10 bases lying between them. The CDR3 consists of 14 residues. CDR1 is LNHDA, CDR2 SQIVND, per germline (reference sequence). CDR3 coding DNA: TGTGCCAGTAGTCCTCGGGGGTACCAAGAGACCCAGTACTTC. It is translated as CASSPRGYQETQYF.

J is TRBJ2-1 and V is TRBV7-2; maybe TRBD2 (6 bases). Trimming removed 5 bases from V and 9 bases from J, with 20 bases in between. Germline values: CDR1 SGHTA, CDR2 FQGNSA. The CDR3 contains 15 residues. The CDR3 DNA reads as TGTGCCAGCAGCGAAGAGGGCGGGACCTACGGTGAGCAGTTCTTC. Amino acid sequence: CASSEEGGTYGEQFF.

The chain carries TRBV27 and TRBJ2-2; 7 bases fit TRBD2. CDR1 and CDR2 (germline): MNHEY, SMNVEV (reference sequence). The CDR3 runs to 15 residues. The ends lost 3 bases at V and 5 bases at J; junction bases unmatched: 6. In DNA, the CDR3 is TGTGCCAGCAGTTTGGTGGGGGGGGGAACCGGGGAGCTGTTTTTT. It is translated as CASSLVGGGTGELFF.

The rearrangement links TRBV19 to TRBJ2-1; a possible D gene is TRBD2 (6 bases). Trimming took 5 bases from V and 9 from J, leaving 29 bases between them. CDR1 is LNHDA and CDR2 is SQIVND in the germline V gene (reference sequence). CDR3 size: 18 residues. CDR3 loop: CASSGVVRGRVWVGEQFF. Written as DNA, the CDR3 is TGTGCCAGTAGTGGGGTGGTGCGGGGACGAGTATGGGTGGGTGAGCAGTTCTTC.

The chain couples TRBV6-1 to TRBJ2-7, with a possible D match to TRBD2 (5 bases). CDR1 and CDR2 from the germline V gene are MNHNS and SASEGT. Trimming cost V 0 bases and J 0 bases, with 6 bases left between them. The CDR3 contains 14 residues. The CDR3 region has the DNA TGTGCCAGCAGTGAAGCCGAGGGCTCCTACGAGCAGTACTTC. It translates to CASSEAEGSYEQYF.

V and J are TRBV18 and TRBJ1-6; weak D call: TRBD1 (5 bases). V was clipped by 4 bases and J by 4 bases, with 8 bases between them. In germline, CDR1 is KGHSH, CDR2 LQKENI. The CDR3 has 14 amino acids. The DNA of the CDR3 is TGTGCCAGCTCACGCGACAGTTATAATTCACCCCTCCACTTT. Translation: CASSRDSYNSPLHF.